This T cell receptor beta chain was sequenced during a study of T-cell memory formation after mild COVID-19. This clonotype was picked up a small number of times. The antigen is unknown. The study, taken as a whole, reports: Among contracting clones, CD4+ were mainly CM/EM and CD8+ enriched in EMRA.

CDR3 length equals 17 residues. V lost 3 bases and J 0 bases, leaving 20 bases between the germline ends. Germline V gives CDR1 DFQATT, CDR2 SNEGSKA (reference sequence). Constant-segment primers and 5'RACE yielded cDNA libraries for TCR alpha and TCR beta, each carrying sample barcodes and UMIs. From the 5' RACE reads, TCRdb called clonotypes with MiXCR, one entry per CDR3 protein. The table shows approximately 180,000 distinct CDR3 sequences, with 16% occurring only once. The sequencing input was PBMCs or a T cell subset sorted from them (not recorded which). The J gene is TRBJ1-1, the V gene TRBV20-1; D is undetermined. The sequence was obtained from an adult woman who had mild COVID-19 (a few samples of this study predate the infection). Cell type and time point are not known. CDR3: CSARHLRLGSVNTEAFF. The CDR3 DNA sequence: TGCAGTGCTAGGCACCTACGCTTGGGTAGTGTGAACACTGAAGCTTTCTTT.